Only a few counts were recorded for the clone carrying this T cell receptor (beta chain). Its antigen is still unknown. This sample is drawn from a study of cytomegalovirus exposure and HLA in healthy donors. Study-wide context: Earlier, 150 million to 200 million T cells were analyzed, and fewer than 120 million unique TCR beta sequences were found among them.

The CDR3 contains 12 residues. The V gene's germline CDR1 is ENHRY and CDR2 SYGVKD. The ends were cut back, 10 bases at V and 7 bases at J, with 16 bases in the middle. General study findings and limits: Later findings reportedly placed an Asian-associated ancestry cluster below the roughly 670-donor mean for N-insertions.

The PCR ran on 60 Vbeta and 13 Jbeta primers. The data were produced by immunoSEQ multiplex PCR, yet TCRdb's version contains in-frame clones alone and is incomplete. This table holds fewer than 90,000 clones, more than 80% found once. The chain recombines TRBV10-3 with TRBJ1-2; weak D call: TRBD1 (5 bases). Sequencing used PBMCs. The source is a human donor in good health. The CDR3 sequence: CANRDGGIGYTF. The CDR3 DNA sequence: TGTGCCAATCGGGACGGGGGGATTGGCTACACCTTC.